This T cell receptor beta chain appears in the sequencing data of a study of long-term antiretroviral therapy in people with HIV. A v3.0 immunoSEQ assay was performed at survey level. Repertoires were generated with immunoSEQ multiplex PCR, while TCRdb's copy carries only in-frame clones and drops some. The top ten hold approximately 15% of the sample, which has 7,800 or so clones, 82% seen once. This CDR3 spans 14 amino acids. Trimming at V came to 3 bases and at J to 1 base, leaving 0 bases not matched to a gene. Germline CDR1 reads SGHNT; CDR2 reads YENEEA. The receptor was isolated from a man between 40 and 49 years old with HIV. The chain is built from TRBV11-3 and TRBJ2-3, with 8 bases lining up with TRBD2. The sequences come from unsorted PBMCs, collected 0.1 years after starting antiretroviral therapy. This CDR3 is CASSFGGGTDTQYF. The DNA for the CDR3 is TGTGCCAGCAGCTTCGGGGGGGGCACAGATACGCAGTATTTT.